The 4 T cell receptor beta chains below all came from one sample that was sequenced in a study of blood T cell repertoires in COVID-19. TCRdb's table, derived via immunoSEQ multiplex PCR, lists solely in-frame clones and lacks some. In the table there are 300,000 to 400,000 clones, about nine tenths of which are singletons. The sequencing input was peripheral blood. These receptor sequences come from a man between 50 and 59 years old with active or convalescent COVID-19.

This rearrangement joins TRBV9 to TRBJ2-7, with a possible D match to TRBD2 (5 bases). The length of the CDR3 is 16 residues. The V gene's germline CDR1 is SGDLS and CDR2 YYNGEE. V was cut by 0 bases and J by 0 bases, with 13 bases left in between. CDR3: CASSVGVALSSYEQYF. The CDR3 nucleotides read TGTGCCAGCAGCGTAGGGGTAGCGCTCAGCTCCTACGAGCAGTACTTC.

Only one count was recorded for this clone. The V call is TRBV7-2, the J call TRBJ1-1; 7 nucleotides agree with TRBD1. The trim removed 2 bases at V and 5 bases at J, leaving 20 bases unmatched. CDR1 and CDR2 (germline): SGHTA, FQGNSA. This CDR3 spans 19 amino acids. In DNA, the CDR3 is TGTGCCAGCAGCTTAAAGCCGGACAGGTCGGGCCGTATCGGGACTGAAGCTTTCTTT. Protein sequence: CASSLKPDRSGRIGTEAFF.

This rearrangement joins TRBV4-1 to TRBJ2-5; TRBD1 matches 7 bases. The V gene's germline CDR1 is MGHRA and CDR2 YSYEKL. Germline trimming cut 3 bases from V and 5 bases from J; bases unmatched to any gene: 12. The length of the CDR3 is 16 residues. The CDR3 DNA reads TGCGCCAGCAGCCAGAGGGGATTAAGGGGGCCTGAGACCCAGTACTTC. It codes for CASSQRGLRGPETQYF.

In its sample, this clone was seen a few times. This sequence joins TRBV11-2 and TRBJ2-3; 8 bases match TRBD2. This CDR3 is 15 amino acids long. J was trimmed by 1 base and V by 7 bases; bases with no gene match: 7. CDR1 SGHAT and CDR2 FQNNGV come from the germline V gene. Written as DNA, the CDR3 is TGTGCCAGCAAATTTACGGGAGGGGGCACAGATACGCAGTATTTT. Amino acids: CASKFTGGGTDTQYF.